What follows is one T cell receptor beta chain and its context. It has no known antigen specificity. One end of the junction does not line up with germline, which may come from a read error. The record originates from a study of cytomegalovirus exposure and HLA in healthy donors (dated by TCRdb to about 2017). With regard to the full study: According to an earlier analysis of 587 of the donors, about 190 million T cells yielded some 120 million unique TCR beta sequences and 276 Gb of sequence data. Approximately 310 gigabases of sequencing data and around 85 million unique TCR sequences made up an early release that covered 640 HLA-typed donors. Of the roughly 400 genotyped donors, about 80% fell in the genetic ancestry cluster associated with self-reported Caucasian donors. The study aimed to test whether signatures of past pathogen exposure could be identified by cataloging public T cell receptors. The study used immunosequencing to profile the T cell repertoires of around 600 subjects and linked those repertoires to cytomegalovirus serostatus. A separate validation cohort of approximately 130 different subjects was used in addition to the 666-subject first cohort. To predict cytomegalovirus infection status, the study brought together high-throughput TCR immunosequencing, statistical association of individual TCRs with disease status, and machine learning. To study patterns of TCR occurrence, a later analysis re-analyzed previously published TCR beta repertoires from 666 donors and added high-resolution HLA genotyping. Rather than drawing on any new phenotypic data, the later analysis identified candidate immune exposures from TCR beta sequences and the way those sequences occurred across donors. To decide whether each TCR beta V gene segment behaved as functional or pseudogenic, an earlier analysis of 587 of the donors relied on high-throughput TCR beta sequencing. Donor age, sex, ethnicity and CMV serostatus were compiled alongside the repertoire data. Genome-wide SNP genotypes for about 65% of the 666 donors were used in a later genetic analysis, which treated that subset as a discovery cohort. All discovery cohort repertoires had been generated on a single sequencing platform. Class I and class II HLA loci were covered by the typing at four-digit resolution. The number of donors typed differed by locus, with 629-630 for A, B, C, DRB1 and DQB1, over 500 for DQA1, over 600 for DPA1, and 450 to 480 for DPB1. Four or five DR-DQ haplotypes were treated as single units for association and clustering because of strong linkage in the cohort. Across some 400 genotyped donors of the cohort, an average of about 250,000 unique TCR beta nucleotide sequences per donor were sequenced, and around 19% of those sequences were non-productive. On the study overall, not on this receptor specifically: Because the 87-base-pair reads could not distinguish some IMGT-functional V segments, including TRBV6-2 and TRBV6-3, those segments were excluded. The authors suggested that the approach could potentially be extended to other disease states and immunological phenotypes. A few of the identified cytomegalovirus-associated TCR beta chains were confirmed in vitro to be specific for cytomegalovirus antigens. In a later analysis, 16,951 TCR beta sequences were associated with specific HLA alleles at a false discovery rate of 0.05. In this cohort, only TCR beta chains were sequenced, and detectable features were limited by the absence of alpha or paired-chain data. Several of the top co-occurrence clusters appeared to be linked to parvovirus B19, influenza, CMV and Epstein-Barr virus, according to a later analysis. The presence/absence analyses assumed that sequencing depth was roughly uniform across donors, and that assumption may not be true. A further reported finding was that TCR beta sequences accurately predicted the HLA-A and HLA-B alleles for most subjects in the first cohort. Linkage disequilibrium might explain the correlated functional status among segregating V segments, but an unknown experimental factor could not be excluded. A group of highly shared sequence variants was considered likely to be a technical artifact of the sequencing pipeline. Most TCR sequences were seen in very few donors, while some public TCRs were found in many individuals. Because HLA typing was unavailable for some donors at each locus, only the typed subset was used in association tests. In a later analysis, the rate of TCR association differed among HLA loci, with DRB1 alleles having the most associated TCRs and HLA-C alleles having the fewest. Strong co-occurrence of HLA alleles, especially DR and DQ, made assigning TCR associations to individual alleles difficult. Because counts were too low, about 18 rarely observed V segments, including chromosome 9 orphons, were excluded from the earlier analysis of 500 to 700 of the donors. CMV serostatus was the only immune exposure information available for the cohort. The study gave a list of some 150 TCR beta chains associated with cytomegalovirus. In a later analysis, HLA-associated TCR beta chains were found to be more clonally expanded and to have lower generation probabilities than equally common non-associated chains. According to a later genetic analysis, donors in an Asian-associated ancestry cluster had fewer N-insertions in productive TCRs than the approximately 670-donor mean. The classifier was reported to diagnose cytomegalovirus status with high specificity and sensitivity in both the original cohort and the validation cohort. According to a later analysis, most CMV-associated TCR beta chains appeared to be HLA-restricted, and the HLA associations seemed to be driven largely by CMV exposure. An association between a missense DCLRE1C variant and V-gene and J-gene trimming of TCR beta chains was found in a later genetic analysis and replicated in an independent cohort. An earlier analysis of approximately 530 of the donors showed that most TCR beta V segments appeared in productive rearrangements either about 87% or about 30% of the time, which broadly matched IMGT annotations.

In total, roughly 670 healthy bone marrow donors made up the cohort. Cohort members were all nominally healthy when sampled, although unrecorded immune exposures were likely present. The donor tested CMV seropositive, placing the donor among the 289 seropositive members of the cohort. A peripheral blood sample was provided by each donor, and peripheral blood mononuclear cells were used for TCR beta sequencing. Genomic DNA was extracted from the blood cell samples with the Qiagen DNeasy Blood Extraction Kit. The library was built by means of the immunoSEQ multiplex PCR assay. The multiplex PCR relied on a mix of 60 forward primers for TCR Vbeta segments and 13 reverse primers for TCR Jbeta segments. The CDR3 region of rearranged TCR beta genes was amplified from genomic DNA by a multiplex PCR assay. Amplified TCR beta libraries were sequenced as 87-base-pair reads on the Illumina HiSeq System. In the source study's methods: A later analysis counted approximately 74 million unique TCR beta chains across the 670 or so repertoires, and roughly 11 million of these chains were shared by at least two donors. Raw reads were error-corrected and collapsed into unique sequences by a nearest-neighbor algorithm in which closely related sequences were merged to remove PCR and sequencing errors. CDR3 sequences were aligned to IMGT reference sequences to assign V, D and J gene segments. For a sequence to be retained, at least a six-nucleotide match to both a V gene segment and a J gene segment was required. A rearrangement was called productive if the CDR3 had no stop codons and remained in frame with V and J, and every other rearrangement was called non-productive. CDR3 was defined by IMGT convention, running from the second conserved V-encoded cysteine to the conserved J-encoded phenylalanine. In an earlier analysis of more than 550 of the donors, sequences lacking an unambiguous match to a single V gene segment were excluded. In an earlier analysis of some 590 of the donors, a V segment was called functional when productive rearrangements were above 56.7%, and segregating when the standard deviation between donors exceeded 5%. A statistical classification framework was developed to diagnose cytomegalovirus status using the catalog of TCR beta chain sequences. V and J gene assignment, in a later analysis, came from comparing TCR nucleotide sequences with IMGT/GENE-DB human TR gene sequences. Using the TCRdist pipeline, a later analysis assigned CDR3 sequences along with most-parsimonious VDJ recombination scenarios. A later analysis defined each TCR beta chain by its CDR3 amino acid sequence plus V-gene family, and excluded reads lacking a unique V-gene family. As a way to deal with suspected cross-contamination and a sequencing artifact, a later analysis dropped under 600 nucleotide sequences that were highly shared and had low generation probability. In a later analysis, a clonal expansion index was calculated for each public chain from normalized within-repertoire ranks of inferred template counts. A later analysis computed generation probabilities with a VDJ recombination model fitted to out-of-frame rearrangements, and checked the results against IGoR. In a later analysis, hypergeometric tests were used to score TCR-TCR, TCR-HLA and TCR-CMV co-occurrence, with a repertoire-size bias correction applied to TCR pairs. In a later analysis, false discovery rates were estimated by permuting HLA or CMV assignments 20 times. In a later analysis, co-occurring TCRs were grouped using DBSCAN, and TCRdist sequence similarity was added for clustering within HLA-allele-positive subsets. Co-occurrence clustering excluded repertoires with fewer than 30,000 or more than 120,000 public chains, plus five with anomalous nucleotide sharing. TCRdb provides this immuneACCESS table in a form limited to in-frame rearrangements. Some clones are lacking; in checked studies, under half of them reflect an unresolved V gene, and why the rest are absent is not known. From that table come the V and J calls and clone size; the DNA was used to work out D and trimming. In all, the sample holds about 190,000 clones, and just under 80% of those were seen once. The top ten constitute about 5.6% of the sample.

From a lookup of the germline V gene (reference sequence), CDR1 and CDR2 are SSHAT and FNYEAQ. The CDR3, from cysteine to phenylalanine, totals 19 residues. Solely the CDR3 DNA is kept, with 57 bases framed from the first base. The receptor chain draws on TRBV7-7 and TRBJ2-6, and 8 junction bases match TRBD2. The clonotype comes from a woman younger than 45 in good health and CMV-seropositive. Sequencing was done on a sample of PBMCs. The bases read TGTGCTAGCAGCCCACTTCCGGGGGGGATTTCCTCTGGGGCCAACGTCCTGACTTTC. It translates as CASSPLPGGISSGANVLTF.